Listed here is a single TCR beta chain. Its antigen is not identified. Produced via immunoSEQ multiplex PCR; TCRdb's table is partial and in-frame only. The repertoire holds 2 million to 2.5 million clones, with about 92% as singletons. This specimen belongs to a study of shared clonotypes between healthy human individuals. Notes on the study in general: The generation probabilities recorded for non-shared clonotypes fell below those of clonotypes shared by all four donors.

Sequencing was performed on naive CD4+ T cells from PBMCs. Subset: CD45RA+ positively selected. The receptor comes from a man younger than 35 in good health. Some clones in this sample may be carry-over from other donors' samples.

The CDR3 loop is CASSPAGNTGELFF. The CDR3 DNA sequence: TGTGCCAGCAGTCCGGCAGGGAACACCGGGGAGCTGTTTTTT. The V and J genes are TRBV11-1 and TRBJ2-2; D call uncertain. CDR1 and CDR2 (germline): SGHAT, FQDESV (reference sequence). The CDR3 length is 14 residues. V was trimmed by 6 bases and J by 1 base, leaving 9 bases between them.